This TCR beta chain was documented in a study of response to subunit inactivated influenza vaccine. The V end was cut by 3 bases, the J end by 4 bases, with 12 bases between. The CDR3 runs 13 residues. Germline-derived CDR1 and CDR2 are DFQATT and SNEGSKA (reference sequence). Using its own MiXCR run on the RT-PCR reads, TCRdb lists one record per CDR3 protein. Of 450,000 to 700,000 distinct CDR3 sequences in the sample, less than 15% were seen once. This clonotype was detected only a few times. The starting material was PBMCs from blood, obtained 11 to 12 days after vaccination. This clonotype originated in a middle-aged man who received an inactivated influenza vaccine. The genes are TRBV20-1 and TRBJ1-1; perhaps TRBD1 as D (5 bases). CDR3 bases: TGCAGTGCTAGGCCCGCCGGGGGCACTGAAGCTTTCTTT. Amino acid sequence: CSARPAGGTEAFF.